This passage covers 18 T cell receptor beta chains from one sample sequenced in a study of vaccination and CD4 T cells after COVID-19 (dated by TCRdb to between 2021 and 2024). Receptor libraries were prepared by PCR. Sequencing was performed on an Illumina iSeq 100. TCRdb itself trimmed the public reads at Q25 with fastp, ran MiXCR and retained productive beta chains. Rows with one shared CDR3 protein collapse into an entry with the most common genes and DNA. The sample table holds about 28,000 distinct CDR3 sequences, of which around 50% were seen once. The ten largest clones capture around 5.5% of the sample. The time point label, read with the paper, signifies: late sampling 161 to 241 days after vaccination in three convalescent patients. Sequenced material: CD4+ T cells from blood, taken about 7 months after SARS-CoV-2 vaccination. These receptors all come from a human donor who had recovered from COVID-19.

The rearrangement joins TRBV7-8 to TRBJ1-5; the match to TRBD1 covers 8 bases. Germline CDR1 SGHVS, CDR2 FQNEAQ. V was pared by 5 bases and J by 6 bases, with 12 bases of the junction left unmatched. The CDR3 runs to 16 residues. The CDR3 loop reads CASSPRRTGLSQPQHF. CDR3 in DNA: TGTGCCAGCAGCCCCAGAAGGACAGGGTTGAGTCAGCCCCAGCATTTT.

This clonotype occurred once. The rearrangement links TRBV28 to TRBJ2-7; 9 nucleotides match TRBD1. CDR3 size: 13 residues. Germline CDR1 reads MDHEN; CDR2 reads SYDVKM. V lost 8 bases to trimming and J lost 8 bases; unmatched junction nucleotides: 10. CDR3 DNA: TGTGCCAGCTACGGGACAGGGAGTGAAAAGCAGTACTTC. The encoded protein is CASYGTGSEKQYF.

This clonotype has only a few counts. This chain uses TRBV2 with TRBJ1-1; D uncertain. From germline, CDR1 is SNHLY and CDR2 FYNNEI. The V and J ends lost 5 bases and 0 bases respectively, with 7 bases between them. This CDR3 has 13 amino acids. The CDR3 loop reads CASSPSVNTEAFF. The CDR3 DNA is TGTGCCAGCAGTCCAAGTGTGAACACTGAAGCTTTCTTT.

This chain connects TRBV24-1 to TRBJ2-1; D gene ambiguous. The germline gives CDR1 KGHDR, CDR2 SFDVKD. The V end lost 0 bases, the J end lost 3 bases, and 11 bases lay between the germline ends. The CDR3 spans 16 residues. In nucleotides, the CDR3 is TGTGCCACCAGTGATTTGGGAACCAACAACTACAATGAGCAGTTCTTC. It encodes CATSDLGTNNYNEQFF.

The chain couples TRBV15 to TRBJ2-1; D not certain. The CDR3 is made up of 14 amino acids. Trimming stripped 0 bases from V and 6 bases from J, with 9 bases between. The germline CDR1 and CDR2 sequences are LNHNV and YYDKDF (reference sequence). CDR3 DNA: TGTGCCACCAGCAGAGATCTTCTTGGCAATGAGCAGTTCTTC. Its protein is CATSRDLLGNEQFF.

The V call is TRBV7-3, the J call TRBJ1-2; possible D gene TRBD1, 5 bases. Germline-derived CDR1 and CDR2 are SGHTA and FQGTGA. The CDR3 sequence is 15 residues long. V was pared by 1 base and J by 4 bases, with 13 bases between. The chain's CDR3 is CASSLSPGGFYGYTF. CDR3 coding DNA: TGTGCCAGCAGCTTAAGCCCCGGGGGTTTCTATGGCTACACCTTC.

Here the CDR3 reads CATIPPQGPSTDTQYF. The DNA of the CDR3 is TGTGCCACCATCCCCCCCCAGGGCCCTAGCACAGATACGCAGTATTTT. The chain joins TRBV28 to TRBJ2-3; tentative D call: TRBD1 (5 bases). Germline V CDR1 and CDR2: MDHEN, SYDVKM. The CDR3 is 16 amino acids. Trimming pared 10 bases from V and 0 bases from J, leaving 20 bases between.

CDR3 sequence (DNA): TGCGCCAGCAGTGGCGGGAGGGGCTACAATGAGCAGTTCTTC. Translating gives CASSGGRGYNEQFF. The chain joins TRBV5-1 to TRBJ2-1; 9 bases align to TRBD2. This CDR3 spans 14 amino acids. Trimming at V came to 5 bases and at J to 3 bases, leaving 3 bases not matched to a gene. CDR1 is SGHRS, CDR2 YFSETQ, per germline.

The CDR3 loop is CASLGPPWGDLRDFYEQYF. CDR3 sequence (DNA): TGTGCCAGCCTAGGACCGCCCTGGGGGGACTTGAGGGACTTCTACGAGCAGTACTTC. V usage is TRBV6-2 or TRBV6-3 and J usage is TRBJ2-7, with D perhaps TRBD2 (6 bases). The CDR3 consists of 19 residues. Germline V lookup: CDR1 MNHEY, CDR2 SVGEGT. The V end was cut by 8 bases, the J end by 3 bases, with 32 bases between.

This chain links TRBV10-3 with TRBJ2-3, with unresolved D. V was trimmed by 10 bases and J by 3 bases, leaving 14 bases between them. Germline CDR1 ENHRY, CDR2 SYGVKD. The CDR3 is made up of 13 amino acids. This CDR3 is CASSGRLTDTQYF. In DNA, the CDR3 is TGTGCCAGCTCGGGTCGGTTAACAGATACGCAGTATTTT.

This clonotype was recorded a few times. The chain carries TRBV20-1 and TRBJ2-1, with D possibly being TRBD1 or TRBD2 (5 bases each). The CDR3 totals 13 residues. With 6 bases removed from V and 9 bases from J, the gap between germline ends came to 18 bases. Germline CDR1 DFQATT, CDR2 SNEGSKA (reference sequence). Here the CDR3 reads CSAGTAYEGEQFF. Written as DNA, the CDR3 is TGCAGTGCCGGGACCGCCTATGAAGGTGAGCAGTTCTTC.

V gene TRBV7-3 combines with J gene TRBJ2-2; TRBD1 matches at 7 bases. Germline V gene data show CDR1 as SGHTA and CDR2 as FQGTGA. With V trimmed by 6 bases and J by 0 bases, 4 bases remained unmatched. The CDR3 runs 15 residues. The CDR3 sequence is CASRSGQTNTGELFF. CDR3 DNA: TGTGCCAGCAGATCGGGACAGACGAACACCGGGGAGCTGTTTTTT.

The chain couples TRBV6-4 to TRBJ2-2; 8 nucleotides agree with TRBD1. The germline CDR1 and CDR2 sequences are MRHNA and SNTAGT. Trimming took 3 bases from V and 2 from J; bases not matched to a gene: 2. CDR3 length equals 15 residues. The CDR3 protein is CASSEGQGNTGELFF. Here the CDR3 DNA reads TGTGCCAGCAGTGAAGGACAGGGAAACACCGGGGAGCTGTTTTTT.

CDR3 sequence: CASSSLGSSYEQYF. CDR3 in DNA: TGTGCCAGCAGCTCACTCGGGAGTTCCTACGAGCAGTACTTC. The gene calls are TRBV11-3 and TRBJ2-7, with TRBD2 as a possible D gene (6 bases). This CDR3 comprises 14 residues. Trimming shortened V by 4 bases and J by 1 base, and 11 bases separated the two germline ends. CDR1 is SGHNT and CDR2 is YENEEA in the germline V gene.

The rearrangement links TRBV7-8 to TRBJ1-6, with D possibly TRBD1 on 6 matching bases. CDR1 and CDR2 from the germline V gene are SGHVS and FQNEAQ. CDR3 length: 16 amino acids. V was shortened by 5 bases and J by 5 bases, with 16 bases between the two germline ends. For the CDR3, the DNA is TGTGCCAGCAGCCGAAACAGGGCAGGGGATAATTCACCCCTCCACTTT. Amino acid sequence: CASSRNRAGDNSPLHF.

The chain uses TRBV25-1 and TRBJ2-7; TRBD2 aligns across 7 bases. Germline CDR1 and CDR2: MGHDK and SYGVNS. V dropped 9 bases and J dropped 5; count of bases not matched to a gene: 13. The CDR3 length is 14 residues. In DNA form, the CDR3 reads TGTGCCAGTGAAGGGTCTAACGCGGGGGACGAGCAGTACTTC. Encoded protein: CASEGSNAGDEQYF.

This clonotype was seen a few times. The chain joins TRBV19 to TRBJ1-5; D is perhaps TRBD1 (6 bases). Germline V gene sequence: CDR1 LNHDA, CDR2 SQIVND (reference sequence). Trimming took off 4 bases at V and 0 bases at J, with 13 bases between the two ends. This CDR3 region has 16 residues. The CDR3 nucleotides are TGTGCCAGTAGTAGGACACAGGGAAGTAGCAATCAGCCCCAGCATTTT. Translation: CASSRTQGSSNQPQHF.

This clonotype was seen only a few times. This chain links TRBV7-9 with TRBJ2-1; TRBD2 matches at 10 bases. The CDR3 is made up of 15 amino acids. Germline assignment: CDR1 SEHNR and CDR2 FQNEAQ (reference sequence). V lost 5 bases to trimming and J lost 3 bases; unmatched junction nucleotides: 4. Here the CDR3 DNA reads TGTGCCAGCAGCGCCGGACTAGCGGACTACAATGAGCAGTTCTTC. Its translation is CASSAGLADYNEQFF.